Listed below are T cell receptor beta chains from one sample, sequenced in a study of siplizumab effects on memory and regulatory T cells. Here immunoSEQ multiplex PCR was the method, and the copy in TCRdb shows in-frame clones only, minus some. Among about 87,000 clones listed, 80% to 90% were seen once. Sequencing was performed on Tregs sorted from blood. The receptor source for this set is a human donor in good health. Each CDR3 is given with its conserved first and last residue. The order of the fields is clone size, V gene, CDR3 length, D gene, J gene, CDR3 DNA, CDR3 protein. The D gene is left open where the match is weak. Clone size is given for some rows only: seen once, a few or many times, or a class if the clone is expanded.

>few|TRBV5-1|13|.|TRBJ1-2
TGCGCCAGCAGCTCGGCGGCAGGGGAAGGCTACACCTTC
CASSSAAGEGYTF
>.|TRBV19|13|.|TRBJ2-3
TGTGCCAGTAGTAGGGGGGCCCCAGATACGCAGTATTTT
CASSRGAPDTQYF
>.|TRBV20-1|11|.|TRBJ1-4
TGCAGTGCTAGCAGGGATGAAAAACTGTTTTTT
CSASRDEKLFF
>.|TRBV2|16|TRBD2|TRBJ2-3
TGTGCCAGCAGTGTGGGACTAGCGGGGACGAGGGATACGCAGTATTTT
CASSVGLAGTRDTQYF
>.|TRBV2|14|TRBD2|TRBJ2-3
TGTGCCAGCAGTCGGGGGGGCCACACAGATACGCAGTATTTT
CASSRGGHTDTQYF
>.|TRBV28|14|.|TRBJ2-7
TGTGCCAGCAGTCTCGGGCTACGCACCTACGAGCAGTACTTC
CASSLGLRTYEQYF
>.|TRBV7-2|13|.|TRBJ1-1
TGTGCCAGCAGCCTAGGCTTGGTGCCTGAAGCTTTCTTT
CASSLGLVPEAFF
>.|TRBV11-2|14|.|TRBJ1-4
TGTGCCAGCAGTCTCCTGATTGGGGACGAAAAACTGTTTTTT
CASSLLIGDEKLFF
>.|TRBV6-1|13|.|TRBJ1-6
TGTGCCAGCAGTAGCCGTCTTAATTCACCCCTCCACTTT
CASSSRLNSPLHF
>.|TRBV27|15|TRBD2|TRBJ2-1
TGTGCCAGCAGCCCGGGACTAGCGGGGGGGAATGAGCAGTTCTTC
CASSPGLAGGNEQFF
>.|TRBV5-1|20|.|TRBJ1-3
TGCGCCAGCAGCCTCTCGTACATCCGGGACTCCCACCAGCGTGGAAACACCATATATTTT
CASSLSYIRDSHQRGNTIYF
>.|TRBV19|14|.|TRBJ1-1
TGTGCCAGTAGTATAGTGGAAAGGGCCACTGAAGCTTTCTTT
CASSIVERATEAFF
>.|TRBV5-1|13|.|TRBJ2-7
TGCGCCAGCAGCTCAGGGTCCACCTACGAGCAGTACTTC
CASSSGSTYEQYF
>.|TRBV30|13|.|TRBJ1-1
TGTGCCTGGAGTAATCAAGGGTCCACTGAAGCTTTCTTT
CAWSNQGSTEAFF
>.|TRBV6-5|13|TRBD1|TRBJ2-1
TGTGCCAGCAGTGCGGACAGGATCAATGTGCAGTTCTTC
CASSADRINVQFF
>.|TRBV7-2|15|.|TRBJ2-1
TGTGCCAGCAACACCGAAGGGCGTCTAGCTTATGAGCAGTTCTTC
CASNTEGRLAYEQFF
>.|TRBV19|15|TRBD2|TRBJ2-1
TGTGCCAGTAGTCTTTCGGGACTAGCGTTCGGTGAGCAGTTCTTC
CASSLSGLAFGEQFF
>.|TRBV7-2|15|.|TRBJ1-3
TGTGCCAGCAGCCGAAACGTTGGGCCGGGAAACACCATATATTTT
CASSRNVGPGNTIYF
>.|TRBV5-1|14|.|TRBJ1-1
TGCGCCAGCAGCTTGGCCCCAGGGTGGACTGAAGCTTTCTTT
CASSLAPGWTEAFF
>.|TRBV19|13|.|TRBJ1-5
TGTGCCAGTAGCCGACAGGAGTATCAGCCCCAGCATTTT
CASSRQEYQPQHF
>.|TRBV2|16|.|TRBJ2-3
TGTGCCAGCAGTCTTCTGCGACGGGCCCCGGGAGATACGCAGTATTTT
CASSLLRRAPGDTQYF
>.|TRBV2|12|TRBD2|TRBJ2-7
TGTGCCAGCAGTGTAGCGGGGGGGGAGCAGTACTTC
CASSVAGGEQYF
>.|TRBV19|14|.|TRBJ1-4
TGTGCCAGTAGTATTTTGGGGGTACCTGAAAAACTGTTTTTT
CASSILGVPEKLFF
>.|TRBV15|14|.|TRBJ2-3
TGTGCCACCGACCAGGGGGGGAGCACAGATACGCAGTATTTT
CATDQGGSTDTQYF
>.|TRBV2|14|.|TRBJ1-1
TGTGCCAGCAGTGTTGCTGCGATGAACACTGAAGCTTTCTTT
CASSVAAMNTEAFF
>.|TRBV4-2|17|.|TRBJ2-1
TGTGCCAGCAGCCAATATACGGACCAATTCTCCTACAATGAGCAGTTCTTC
CASSQYTDQFSYNEQFF
>.|TRBV6-6|13|.|TRBJ2-3
TGTGCCAGCAACAACGGAGGGGCAGATACGCAGTATTTT
CASNNGGADTQYF
>.|TRBV4-2|15|TRBD2|TRBJ2-7
TGTGCCAGCAGCCAAGGGGTAGCGGGGGGTTACGAGCAGTACTTC
CASSQGVAGGYEQYF
>.|TRBV7-3|15|.|TRBJ2-3
TGTGCCAGCAGCTTAACAGGGATTCTCACAGATACGCAGTATTTT
CASSLTGILTDTQYF
>.|TRBV21-1|16|.|TRBJ2-2
TGTGCCGCTCTCTGTGGGCTCCGCGCGAACACCGGGGAGCTGTTTTTT
CAALCGLRANTGELFF
>.|TRBV5-1|16|TRBD1|TRBJ2-5
TGCGCCAGCAGCCCCAGGCGGACAGGGTCTGGGGAGACCCAGTACTTC
CASSPRRTGSGETQYF
>.|TRBV5-1|15|.|TRBJ1-6
TGCGCCAGCAGCTTGGGCGCAGGGTTGTATTCACCCCTCCACTTT
CASSLGAGLYSPLHF
>.|TRBV5-5|14|.|TRBJ1-2
TGTGCCAGCAGCTTGGAGGGTACGAACTATGGCTACACCTTC
CASSLEGTNYGYTF
>.|TRBV19|13|.|TRBJ2-4
TGTGCCAGTAGTAGATTAGCCAAAAACATTCAGTACTTC
CASSRLAKNIQYF
>.|TRBV5-1|17|TRBD2|TRBJ2-3
TGCGCCAGCAGCGGAGGACTAGCGGGGGGGTACACAGATACGCAGTATTTT
CASSGGLAGGYTDTQYF
>.|TRBV5-1|15|.|TRBJ2-3
TGCGCCAGCAGCTTGGAGGGAAGAGTCACAGATACGCAGTATTTT
CASSLEGRVTDTQYF
>once|TRBV30|13|TRBD2|TRBJ2-5
TGTGCCTGGAGCGGGGGGGCCCGGGAGACCCAGTACTTC
CAWSGGARETQYF
>.|TRBV4-1|17|TRBD1|TRBJ2-6
TGCGCCAGCAGCCTAGGGACAGTTCACTCTGGGGCCAACGTCCTGACTTTC
CASSLGTVHSGANVLTF
>once|TRBV7-2|18|TRBD2|TRBJ2-3
TGTGCCAGCAGCCCCACGTACGGGGCGGGGGGATACACAGATACGCAGTATTTT
CASSPTYGAGGYTDTQYF
>.|TRBV7-2|12|.|TRBJ2-1
TGTGCCAGCAGCCTACGGGTCAATGAGCAGTTCTTC
CASSLRVNEQFF
>.|TRBV11-3|15|.|TRBJ1-1
TGTGCCAGCAGCTTAGAATCCGGGACGAGCACTGAAGCTTTCTTT
CASSLESGTSTEAFF
>.|TRBV7-9|13|.|TRBJ2-5
TGTGCCAGCACCGCGGCAGCTAGGGAGACCCAGTACTTC
CASTAAARETQYF
>.|TRBV11-2|15|.|TRBJ2-7
TGTGCCAGCAGCTTAGAGGCGGGACAGAATTACGAGCAGTACTTC
CASSLEAGQNYEQYF
>.|TRBV27|12|TRBD1|TRBJ2-1
TGTGCCAGCAGTCCAAGGACAGGGAGCGGGTTCTTC
CASSPRTGSGFF
>many|TRBV6-5|15|TRBD1|TRBJ1-5
TGTGCCAGCAGTAGACAGGGGGCCAGCAATCAGCCCCAGCATTTT
CASSRQGASNQPQHF
>.|TRBV5-4|16|TRBD2|TRBJ2-3
TGTGCCAGCAGCTTGGTGGCGGGGGGGCCCACAGATACGCAGTATTTT
CASSLVAGGPTDTQYF
>once|TRBV6-1|14|TRBD1|TRBJ2-7
TGTGCCAGCAAGGAGCCGACAGGGTCCTACGAGCAGTACTTC
CASKEPTGSYEQYF
>.|TRBV4-1|14|TRBD1|TRBJ1-2
TGCGCCAGCAGCCAAGGCGCGGACAGGGTGGGCTACACCTTC
CASSQGADRVGYTF
>.|TRBV6-1|13|.|TRBJ2-5
TGTGCCAGCAGCGGGGGGCGGGTGGAGACCCAGTACTTC
CASSGGRVETQYF
>.|TRBV27|13|.|TRBJ1-6
TGTGCCAGCAGTCCCCGACAGGCCTCTACCCTCCACTTT
CASSPRQASTLHF
>.|TRBV15|15|.|TRBJ1-2
TGTGCCACCAGCAGCGTTGACCGGGACATACGTGGCTACACCTTC
CATSSVDRDIRGYTF
>.|TRBV29-1|14|.|TRBJ1-2
TGCAGCGTTGAAATCCCAGATTCGGGCTATGGCTACACCTTC
CSVEIPDSGYGYTF